The 17 T cell receptor beta chains below were found in one sample sequenced in a study of beta chain features in type 1 diabetes. Study results and caveats: Among patients with Type 1 diabetes, TCRB CDR3s were moderately but significantly shorter in every one of the four CD4+ subsets.

These receptors have no known antigen. Expressed TCRB transcripts were sequenced, since all the RNA that had been isolated was reverse transcribed. Sequenced by immunoSEQ multiplex PCR; TCRdb stores in-frame clones only, minus some. The sample consists of tens of thousands of clones, around 60% of them appearing once. Sample: stem cell memory CD4+ T cells from blood. The source is a woman aged 25 to 39 with type 1 diabetes.

V and J are TRBV18 and TRBJ2-3; D possibly corresponds to TRBD1 (5 bases). In germline, CDR1 is KGHSH, CDR2 LQKENI. This CDR3 has 16 residues. Trimming shortened V by 4 bases and J by 0 bases, and 14 bases separated the two germline ends. CDR3 loop: CASSQGAASSTDTQYF. CDR3 in DNA: TGTGCCAGCTCACAAGGGGCGGCATCAAGCACAGATACGCAGTATTTT.

The table lists this clone with a few counts. The V and J genes are TRBV18 and TRBJ2-7; a possible D gene is TRBD2 (5 bases). This CDR3 spans 15 amino acids. Germline V gene data show CDR1 as KGHSH and CDR2 as LQKENI. Trimming removed 2 bases from V and 2 bases from J, with 13 bases in between. This CDR3 reads CASSPIGLATYEQYF. CDR3 bases: TGTGCCAGCTCACCAATCGGGCTAGCCACCTACGAGCAGTACTTC.

DNA of the CDR3: TGTGCCAGCAGTACAACACAGGGAGGGAATGAGCAGTTCTTC. As protein: CASSTTQGGNEQFF. V is TRBV2 and J is TRBJ2-1, with D possibly matching TRBD2 (7 bases). The germline gives CDR1 SNHLY, CDR2 FYNNEI. V lost 5 bases, J lost 7 bases, and 15 bases lay in between. CDR3 length equals 14 residues.

The chain has TRBV28 and TRBJ2-3; D is perhaps TRBD1 (6 bases). The CDR3 is 14 residues long. The V and J ends lost 1 base and 2 bases respectively, with 7 bases between them. Per germline, CDR1 MDHEN and CDR2 SYDVKM. As DNA, the CDR3 is TGTGCCAGCAGTTTATCAGGGGCCACAGATACGCAGTATTTT. Translating gives CASSLSGATDTQYF. The whole variable domain, remainder taken from reference TRBV28 and TRBJ2-3, is DVKVTQSSRYLVKRTGEKVFLECVQDMDHENMFWYRQDPGLGLRLIYFSYDVKMKEKGDIPEGYSVSREKKERFSLILESASTNQTSMYLCASSLSGATDTQYFGPGTRLTVL.

V gene TRBV2 combines with J gene TRBJ1-2, with D possibly matching TRBD1 (6 bases). Germline assignment: CDR1 SNHLY and CDR2 FYNNEI. V dropped 4 bases and J dropped 6 bases, with 15 bases sitting between them. The CDR3 sequence is 14 residues long. This chain's CDR3 is CASSGGGDRNGYTF. In nucleotides, the CDR3 is TGTGCCAGCAGTGGGGGGGGAGACAGGAATGGCTACACCTTC.

The chain links TRBV11-2 to TRBJ2-5; 7 positions agree with TRBD1. CDR3 size: 14 residues. Per the germline V gene, CDR1 is SGHAT and CDR2 is FQNNGV. Trimming cost V 4 bases and J 2 bases; bases outside gene matches: 4. The CDR3 protein is CASSYVGQQETQYF. The DNA of the CDR3 is TGTGCCAGCAGCTATGTGGGACAGCAAGAGACCCAGTACTTC. Variable domain in full (rest from reference TRBV11-2 and TRBJ2-5): EAGVAQSPRYKIIEKRQSVAFWCNPISGHATLYWYQQILGQGPKLLIQFQNNGVVDDSQLPKDRFSAERLKGVDSTLKIQPAKLEDSAVYLCASSYVGQQETQYFGPGTRLLVL.

The rearrangement uses TRBV6-5 and TRBJ2-5; D may be TRBD1 (5 bases). Germline CDR1 and CDR2: MNHEY and SVGAGI. The length of the CDR3 is 14 residues. Trimming took 6 bases from V and 1 from J, leaving 12 bases between them. The CDR3 sequence is CASSTRVPQETQYF. CDR3 sequence (DNA): TGTGCCAGCAGCACCAGGGTGCCCCAAGAGACCCAGTACTTC.

The chain joins TRBV19 to TRBJ2-7; 9 bases align to TRBD1. CDR3 length: 14 residues. V was clipped by 4 bases and J by 6 bases; unmatched bases: 7. Germline V gene lookup returns CDR1 LNHDA and CDR2 SQIVND (reference sequence). CDR3 residues: CASSNPGQGSEQYF. In DNA, the CDR3 is TGTGCCAGTAGTAATCCGGGACAGGGAAGCGAGCAGTACTTC. Combining the CDR3 with reference TRBV19 and TRBJ2-7 gives the whole variable domain DGGITQSPKYLFRKEGQNVTLSCEQNLNHDAMYWYRQDPGQGLRLIYYSQIVNDFQKGDIAEGYSVSREKKESFPLTVTSAQKNPTAFYLCASSNPGQGSEQYFGPGTRLTVT.

This clone was seen a few times. Here the CDR3 reads CSGAGQVIDEQFF. DNA for the CDR3: TGCAGCGGGGCAGGGCAGGTCATTGATGAGCAGTTCTTC. The chain couples TRBV29-1 to TRBJ2-1, with D tentatively TRBD1 (5 bases). The CDR3 runs 13 residues. Germline values: CDR1 SQVTM, CDR2 ANQGSEA. The germline V and J ends were trimmed by 7 bases and 8 bases, with 18 bases remaining between them.

This chain links TRBV5-1 with TRBJ1-1; 10 bases map to TRBD1. Germline assignment: CDR1 SGHRS and CDR2 YFSETQ. J lost 6 bases, V lost 4 bases, and 3 bases had no gene match. The CDR3 spans 13 residues. Written as DNA, the CDR3 is TGCGCCAGCAGCCAAGGGACAGGGGCTGAAGCTTTCTTT. This gives the protein CASSQGTGAEAFF.

The chain employs TRBV7-2 and TRBJ2-3; no firm D call. The CDR3 runs 14 residues. Looked up from germline, CDR1 is SGHTA and CDR2 is FQGNSA. The V end lost 5 bases, the J end lost 3 bases, and 12 bases lay between the germline ends. The DNA of the CDR3 is TGTGCCAGCAGCAGAAATTCTAGGACAGATACGCAGTATTTT. Its translation: CASSRNSRTDTQYF. The full variable domain, completed using reference TRBV7-2 and TRBJ2-3, is GAGVSQSPSNKVTEKGKDVELRCDPISGHTALYWYRQSLGQGLEFLIYFQGNSAPDKSGLPSDRFSAERTGGSVSTLTIQRTQQEDSAVYLCASSRNSRTDTQYFGPGTRLTVL.

V is TRBV10-3 and J is TRBJ1-2, with unresolved D. The germline V gene encodes CDR1 ENHRY and CDR2 SYGVKD. The CDR3 is made up of 11 amino acids. Trimming took off 8 bases at V and 5 bases at J, with 9 bases between the two ends. The CDR3 region has the DNA TGTGCCATCGGTGGAGGGTATGGCTACACCTTC. Translated, it gives CAIGGGYGYTF.

This clone was seen just once. The genes are TRBV20-1 and TRBJ2-1; 8 bases line up with TRBD2. The CDR3 contains 10 residues. J lost 10 bases, V lost 5 bases, and 1 base had no gene match. Per the germline V gene, CDR1 is DFQATT and CDR2 is SNEGSKA (reference sequence). The CDR3 nucleotides are TGCAGTGCTCAGCGGGAGGAGCAGTTCTTC. Its translation: CSAQREEQFF.

The sample holds a few counts of this clone. The gene calls are TRBV28 and TRBJ1-5; 8 bases line up with TRBD1. Germline loops: CDR1 MDHEN, CDR2 SYDVKM. The V segment lost 4 bases and the J segment 2 bases; nucleotides outside the gene matches: 4. The CDR3 has 15 amino acids. CDR3 DNA sequence: TGTGCCAGCAGTTCCCCGGGACAGGGCAATCAGCCCCAGCATTTT. This gives the protein CASSSPGQGNQPQHF.

The chain is built from TRBV29-1 and TRBJ1-1; no clear D gene. Trimming removed 4 bases from V and 4 bases from J, with 4 bases in between. Germline loops: CDR1 SQVTM, CDR2 ANQGSEA. This CDR3 spans 10 amino acids. This CDR3 is CSVARTEAFF. CDR3 sequence (DNA): TGCAGCGTTGCCCGCACTGAAGCTTTCTTT.

The rearrangement uses TRBV5-1 and TRBJ2-1; maybe TRBD1 (6 bases). Germline-derived CDR1 and CDR2 are SGHRS and YFSETQ. Trimming left V 4 bases short and J 0 bases short, with 11 bases between. This CDR3 is built from 15 residues. CDR3 bases: TGCGCCAGCAGCGCCGAGGACAGCTCCTACAATGAGCAGTTCTTC. It is translated as CASSAEDSSYNEQFF.

The rearrangement joins TRBV19 to TRBJ2-6, with a tentative D call TRBD1 (5 bases). This CDR3 comprises 15 residues. Germline V gene sequence: CDR1 LNHDA, CDR2 SQIVND (reference sequence). The germline V and J ends were trimmed by 4 bases and 3 bases, with 10 bases remaining between them. The CDR3 is CASSSDRLGANVLTF. The CDR3 DNA reads as TGTGCCAGTAGTAGCGACAGACTTGGGGCCAACGTCCTGACTTTC.